The 24 T cell receptor beta chains reported below all come from one sample, sequenced in a study of shared clonotypes between healthy human individuals (dated by TCRdb to about 2020). CD8 naive samples were obtained by positive selection for CCR7 among CD45RO-negative cells, yielding a CD45RA+CCR7+ population from which TemRA cells were excluded. The library was obtained by the immunoSEQ multiplex PCR assay. TCRdb took over this immuneACCESS table, retaining in-frame rearrangements with V and J assigned. Such tables are incomplete; in checked studies, under half of the missing clones stem from an unresolved V gene, and the remainder is unexplained. This sample holds just over 2,000,000 clones; about 95% were observed only once. The top ten hold approximately 1.2% of the sample. The sequenced sample consisted of naive CD8+ T cells sorted from blood. The cell subset or site label, read with the paper, signifies: CD45RA+CCR7+. These receptors were collected from a man aged 18 to 35 in good health.

The count of this clone is one. The rearrangement uses TRBV2 and TRBJ1-2, with TRBD1 identical over 7 bases. Germline V gene sequence: CDR1 SNHLY, CDR2 FYNNEI. The CDR3 has 14 residues. J gave up 5 bases and V 7 bases, and 10 bases lay outside the gene matches. CDR3: CASNLIGTDYGYTF. CDR3 in DNA: TGTGCCAGCAATCTGATCGGGACAGATTATGGCTACACCTTC.

This clone came up once. The chain couples TRBV7-8 to TRBJ2-5, with D perhaps assigned TRBD1 or TRBD2 (5 bases each). This CDR3 is built from 13 residues. Germline V gene sequence: CDR1 SGHVS, CDR2 FQNEAQ. V lost 4 bases and J lost 5, with 11 bases in between. The CDR3: CASSWGWEETQYF. In nucleotides, the CDR3 is TGTGCCAGCAGCTGGGGGTGGGAGGAGACCCAGTACTTC.

The chain carries TRBV5-1 and TRBJ2-7; perhaps TRBD1 as D (6 bases). The V end lost 4 bases, the J end lost 6 bases, and 29 bases lay between the germline ends. CDR1 and CDR2 (germline): SGHRS, YFSETQ. This CDR3 has 18 amino acids. The CDR3 sequence is CASSLESGAAFLGGEQYF. The CDR3 DNA is TGCGCCAGCAGCCTAGAGTCCGGCGCCGCGTTTCTAGGGGGCGAGCAGTACTTC.

This chain links TRBV10-3 with TRBJ1-1; D not certain. Trimming took off 0 bases at V and 8 bases at J, with 7 bases between the two ends. The CDR3 sequence is 12 residues long. Germline-derived CDR1 and CDR2 are ENHRY and SYGVKD. The CDR3 DNA is TGTGCCATCAGTGAGTCCTTGGGGGAAGCTTTCTTT. It translates to CAISESLGEAFF.

This chain uses TRBV13 with TRBJ2-7; D is unclear. CDR1 PRHDT and CDR2 FYEKMQ come from the germline V gene (reference sequence). CDR3 length: 13 residues. The V end lost 0 bases, the J end lost 7 bases, and 10 bases lay between the germline ends. CDR3 DNA: TGTGCCAGCAGCTTAGGACGGGTTCGGGAGCAGTACTTC. This gives the protein CASSLGRVREQYF.

This clone has a handful of counts. The same CDR3 also results from other DNA sequences found in this sample. This chain joins TRBV13 and TRBJ1-5, with a weak D call TRBD1 (5 bases). CDR3 length: 14 amino acids. V dropped 2 bases and J dropped 1 base, with 6 bases sitting between them. Germline loops: CDR1 PRHDT, CDR2 FYEKMQ (reference sequence). The DNA for the CDR3 is TGTGCCAGCAGCTTACAGGGAAGCAATCAGCCCCAGCATTTT. Protein sequence: CASSLQGSNQPQHF.

The rearrangement joins TRBV6-1 to TRBJ1-5; unclear D gene. The CDR3 sequence is 13 residues long. Trimming left V 4 bases short and J 6 bases short, with 10 bases between. Germline V gene lookup returns CDR1 MNHNS and CDR2 SASEGT. The DNA for the CDR3 is TGTGCCAGCAGTGCCTGGAGGGCTCAGCCCCAGCATTTT. It encodes CASSAWRAQPQHF.

The V call is TRBV7-9, the J call TRBJ2-7; a weak D match, TRBD2 (5 bases). The CDR3 totals 14 residues. Trimming removed 5 bases from V and 6 bases from J, with 17 bases in between. CDR1 and CDR2 from the germline V gene are SEHNR and FQNEAQ (reference sequence). The CDR3 here is CASSPSEGVGEQYF. DNA for the CDR3: TGTGCCAGCAGCCCCTCTGAGGGAGTGGGCGAGCAGTACTTC.

The genes are TRBV25-1 and TRBJ2-1, with 8 bases fitting TRBD2. The CDR3 is made up of 13 amino acids. Trimming took 0 bases from V and 8 from J; bases not matched to a gene: 0. Germline V lookup: CDR1 MGHDK, CDR2 SYGVNS. In nucleotides, the CDR3 is TGTGCCAGCAGTGAATACGGGGGGGATGAGCAGTTCTTC. Amino acids: CASSEYGGDEQFF.

In DNA form, the CDR3 reads TGTGCCAGCAGCTTAGTAGCGGGAGGGGAAAACGGGGAGCTGTTTTTT. Its protein is CASSLVAGGENGELFF. V gene TRBV7-2 combines with J gene TRBJ2-2, with 11 bases that match TRBD2. The CDR3 sequence is 16 residues long. Germline trimming cut 1 base from V and 7 bases from J; bases unmatched to any gene: 5. Germline values: CDR1 SGHTA, CDR2 FQGNSA. The entire variable domain, with the rest obtained from reference TRBV7-2 and TRBJ2-2, is as follows: GAGVSQSPSNKVTEKGKDVELRCDPISGHTALYWYRQSLGQGLEFLIYFQGNSAPDKSGLPSDRFSAERTGGSVSTLTIQRTQQEDSAVYLCASSLVAGGENGELFFGEGSRLTVL.

This chain connects TRBV27 to TRBJ2-1, with no clear D. V was trimmed by 7 bases and J by 5 bases, leaving 6 bases between them. The CDR3 has 11 residues. Looked up from germline, CDR1 is MNHEY and CDR2 is SMNVEV (reference sequence). The CDR3 here is CASIWDNEQFF. The DNA of the CDR3 is TGTGCCAGCATCTGGGACAATGAGCAGTTCTTC.

The CDR3 DNA sequence: TGTGCCAGCAGCCCACCGGCAGGGGGGGACACCGGGGAGCTGTTTTTT. Protein: CASSPPAGGDTGELFF. J is TRBJ2-2 and V is TRBV7-9; D might be TRBD1 or TRBD2, each matching 7 bases. Germline loops: CDR1 SEHNR, CDR2 FQNEAQ (reference sequence). Trimming left V 5 bases short and J 3 bases short, with 16 bases between. This CDR3 has 16 residues.

Notes on this clone: At one end the junction does not follow the germline gene, possibly because of a read error. V is TRBV27 and J is TRBJ2-7; 11 bases are a match to TRBD2. The CDR3 is made up of 15 amino acids. Germline assignment: CDR1 MNHEY and CDR2 SMNVEV (reference sequence). This CDR3 is CASSLTGTSGVPPHF. In DNA form, the CDR3 reads TGTGCCAGCAGTTTAACCGGGACTAGCGGTGTCCCTCCGCACTTC.

The table lists this clone with a count of one. The CDR3: CASSLYGGTEQFF. In DNA form, the CDR3 reads TGTGCCAGCAGTTTATATGGGGGCACTGAGCAGTTCTTC. The chain is built from TRBV27 and TRBJ2-1, with D perhaps matching TRBD1 (6 bases). V lost 1 base to trimming and J lost 9 bases, with 10 bases between them. The germline CDR1 and CDR2 sequences are MNHEY and SMNVEV (reference sequence). The CDR3 contains 13 residues.

The chain employs TRBV7-9 and TRBJ2-7, with D possibly being TRBD1 (7 bases). The V and J ends lost 6 bases and 3 bases respectively, with 18 bases between them. Germline CDR1 is SEHNR and CDR2 is FQNEAQ (reference sequence). CDR3 length: 15 residues. The CDR3 nucleotides read TGTGCCAGCAGTGAGCTGAGCAGGGGGGACTACGAGCAGTACTTC. This codes for CASSELSRGDYEQYF.

The V call is TRBV10-1, the J call TRBJ2-2; 14 bases agree with TRBD2. J was trimmed by 3 bases and V by 3 bases; bases with no gene match: 6. This CDR3 spans 18 amino acids. In germline, CDR1 is WNHNN, CDR2 SYGVQD (reference sequence). The DNA for the CDR3 is TGCGCCAGCAGTGACTCGGGACTAGCGGGAGTTCACACCGGGGAGCTGTTTTTT. Protein sequence: CASSDSGLAGVHTGELFF.

The J gene is TRBJ2-7, the V gene TRBV9; D is unresolved. The length of the CDR3 is 14 residues. Germline loops: CDR1 SGDLS, CDR2 YYNGEE. Trimming removed 0 bases from V and 0 bases from J, with 7 bases in between. The CDR3: CASSVGILSYEQYF. CDR3 nucleotides: TGTGCCAGCAGCGTAGGAATCCTCTCCTACGAGCAGTACTTC.

The V gene is TRBV28, the J gene TRBJ1-6, with 7 bases aligning to TRBD1. The germline V gene encodes CDR1 MDHEN and CDR2 SYDVKM. V was clipped by 10 bases and J by 10 bases; unmatched bases: 13. The CDR3 is made up of 14 amino acids. The CDR3 bases are TGTGCCACCCGAGGGACAGTTCTGCCCTCACCCCTCCACTTT. It encodes CATRGTVLPSPLHF.

The chain links TRBV9 to TRBJ2-3; D remains ambiguous. The CDR3 is made up of 15 amino acids. The V end lost 3 bases, the J end lost 3 bases, and 14 bases lay between the germline ends. Germline CDR1 is SGDLS and CDR2 is YYNGEE. DNA of the CDR3: TGTGCCAGCAGCGCTACAGCGCTCACGACAGATACGCAGTATTTT. It translates to CASSATALTTDTQYF.

The chain employs TRBV11-2 and TRBJ2-6; tentatively, D is TRBD1 (6 bases). From germline, CDR1 is SGHAT and CDR2 FQNNGV. This CDR3 is built from 14 residues. V dropped 5 bases and J dropped 7 bases, with 12 bases sitting between them. CDR3 region: CASSAPGEANVLTF. The CDR3 DNA follows: TGTGCCAGCAGCGCGCCAGGGGAAGCCAACGTCCTGACTTTC.

The chain links TRBV12-5 to TRBJ2-7; D call uncertain. Trimming left V 4 bases short and J 5 bases short, with 3 bases between. This CDR3 contains 10 residues. From germline, CDR1 is LGHNT and CDR2 FRNRAP. CDR3 in DNA: TGTGCTAGTGGTTCCCACGAGCAGTACTTC. It yields the protein CASGSHEQYF.

The chain joins TRBV6-1 to TRBJ2-1; 8 positions agree with TRBD2. Germline CDR1 reads MNHNS; CDR2 reads SASEGT. The V segment lost 10 bases and the J segment 9 bases; nucleotides outside the gene matches: 17. The CDR3 length is 15 residues. CDR3 bases: TGTGCCACCACCCCCACTAGCGGCCAATTCGGTGAGCAGTTCTTC. It yields the protein CATTPTSGQFGEQFF.

On this clone: Other DNA sequences in this specimen translate into the identical CDR3. This rearrangement joins TRBV5-1 to TRBJ2-2, with 10 bases fitting TRBD1. There are 15 residues in the CDR3. After removal of 4 bases from V and 5 bases from J, the junction contained 5 bases not matched to a gene. Germline lookup yields CDR1 SGHRS and CDR2 YFSETQ. The CDR3 spells CASSPGTGVTGELFF. Written as DNA, the CDR3 is TGCGCCAGCAGCCCGGGGACAGGGGTAACCGGGGAGCTGTTTTTT.

This clone was seen once. V and J are TRBV19 and TRBJ2-7, with a weak D call TRBD2 (5 bases). CDR3 length: 15 residues. V gave up 5 bases and J gave up 1 base, with 15 bases separating them. Looked up from germline, CDR1 is LNHDA and CDR2 is SQIVND (reference sequence). Written as DNA, the CDR3 is TGTGCCAGTAGTGGATTCTCCCGGGGTTCCTACGAGCAGTACTTC. Encoded protein: CASSGFSRGSYEQYF.